The 2 T cell receptor beta chains given below trace back to one sample, sequenced in a study of blood T cell repertoires in COVID-19. Assay: immunoSEQ multiplex PCR; the TCRdb copy retains only in-frame clones and omits some. The table shows almost 250,000 clones, with around nine tenths occurring only once. Sequencing input: peripheral blood. These receptors were obtained from a woman aged 55-70 years who had recovered from COVID-19.

The chain employs TRBV29-1 and TRBJ1-2, with 7 bases aligning to TRBD1. Germline values: CDR1 SQVTM, CDR2 ANQGSEA. With V trimmed by 8 bases and J by 4 bases, 16 bases remained unmatched. The length of the CDR3 is 15 residues. DNA of the CDR3: TGCAGCTACTTAGGAGGGGGCCGTCCGCCCTATGGCTACACCTTC. Amino acid sequence: CSYLGGGRPPYGYTF.

V and J are TRBV19 and TRBJ2-1; weak D call: TRBD2 (5 bases). CDR1 and CDR2 (germline): LNHDA, SQIVND (reference sequence). The CDR3 runs 16 residues. The V end lost 3 bases, the J end lost 0 bases, and 12 bases lay between the germline ends. CDR3 amino acids: CASSMVEGSSYNEQFF. The CDR3 nucleotides read TGTGCCAGTAGTATGGTAGAGGGAAGCTCCTACAATGAGCAGTTCTTC.